The next 18 T cell receptor beta chains were all read from a single sample in a study of identical twins. Via MiXCR, TCRdb re-called the 5' RACE reads, giving one row per CDR3 protein. The sample includes fewer than 550,000 distinct CDR3 sequences, roughly 15% seen only once; the top ten take 0.35% to 0.45%. These same data were also listed under a study on yellow fever vaccine responses in identical twins.

The sample was CD4+ T cells sorted from blood. These receptors all stem from a woman in her late teens or twenties in good health.

A few counts support this clonotype. The genes are TRBV7-9 and TRBJ2-2; maybe TRBD1 (6 bases). Germline CDR1 SEHNR, CDR2 FQNEAQ (reference sequence). The CDR3 has 15 amino acids. Trimming took 5 bases from V and 2 from J, leaving 12 bases between them. The CDR3 DNA follows: TGTGCCAGCAGCATGACAGGATTCAACACCGGGGAGCTGTTTTTT. Protein product: CASSMTGFNTGELFF.

This clonotype was observed a few times. The chain is built from TRBV10-3 and TRBJ2-3, with TRBD1 as a possible D gene (5 bases). V was trimmed by 7 bases and J by 1 base, leaving 9 bases between them. CDR3 length equals 13 residues. Germline V CDR1 and CDR2: ENHRY, SYGVKD. This CDR3 reads CAITGQGTDTQYF. CDR3 sequence (DNA): TGTGCCATCACTGGACAAGGCACAGATACGCAGTATTTT.

The sample holds many counts of this clonotype. The chain employs TRBV12-3 or TRBV12-4 and TRBJ1-1; D unresolved. V was clipped by 1 base and J by 0 bases, with 3 bases between them. This CDR3 is built from 13 residues. CDR3 in amino acids: CASSLGVNTEAFF. The CDR3 nucleotides read TGTGCCAGCAGTTTAGGGGTGAACACTGAAGCTTTCTTT.

The chain carries TRBV24-1 and TRBJ2-1; 11 bases line up with TRBD1. The CDR3 is 14 residues long. V lost 9 bases and J lost 5; bases outside the gene matches: 5. Germline assignment: CDR1 KGHDR and CDR2 SFDVKD. The CDR3 sequence: CATQDRGPHNEQFF. DNA of the CDR3: TGTGCCACCCAGGACAGGGGGCCACACAATGAGCAGTTCTTC.

V gene TRBV25-1 combines with J gene TRBJ2-6; the D gene could be TRBD1 or TRBD2 (6 bases each). CDR3 length: 15 residues. Germline V CDR1 and CDR2: MGHDK, SYGVNS. V lost 8 bases and J 2 bases, leaving 13 bases between the germline ends. The CDR3 sequence: CASAVGGTGANVLTF. The CDR3 DNA reads TGTGCCAGCGCCGTGGGGGGCACTGGGGCCAACGTCCTGACTTTC.

The CDR3 loop reads CASRADRMNTEAFF. CDR3 nucleotide sequence: TGTGCCAGCAGAGCGGACAGGATGAACACTGAAGCTTTCTTT. The V and J genes are TRBV2 and TRBJ1-1; 7 bases are a match to TRBD1. CDR1 SNHLY and CDR2 FYNNEI come from the germline V gene. After removal of 6 bases from V and 0 bases from J, the junction contained 4 bases not matched to a gene. The CDR3 runs 14 residues. Using reference TRBV2 and TRBJ1-1 for the parts outside the CDR3, the full variable domain is EPEVTQTPSHQVTQMGQEVILRCVPISNHLYFYWYRQILGQKVEFLVSFYNNEISEKSEIFDDQFSVERPDGSNFTLKIRSTKLEDSAMYFCASRADRMNTEAFFGQGTRLTVV.

About this clonotype itself: At one end the junction does not follow the germline gene, possibly because of a read error. This sequence joins TRBV19 and TRBJ2-1; 10 positions agree with TRBD1. The CDR3 totals 15 residues. The germline CDR1 and CDR2 sequences are LNHDA and SQIVND (reference sequence). The CDR3, as DNA: TGTGCCAGTAGTATAGGACAGGGGGCCTACAATGAGCTGTTCTTC. This gives the protein CASSIGQGAYNELFF.

V usage is TRBV5-1 and J usage is TRBJ2-2, with D unclear. The CDR3 totals 14 residues. Trimming cost V 5 bases and J 1 base, with 9 bases left between them. Germline V gene lookup returns CDR1 SGHRS and CDR2 YFSETQ. This CDR3 reads CASRKGWNTGELFF. The CDR3 DNA follows: TGCGCCAGCAGAAAGGGCTGGAACACCGGGGAGCTGTTTTTT.

V gene TRBV20-1 combines with J gene TRBJ2-1; 14 nucleotides agree with TRBD2. This CDR3 has 18 residues. CDR1 is DFQATT and CDR2 is SNEGSKA in the germline V gene (reference sequence). With V trimmed by 7 bases and J by 2 bases, 13 bases remained unmatched. CDR3 protein: CSGKPGLAGVVPYNEQFF. The CDR3 DNA is TGCAGTGGCAAACCGGGACTAGCGGGAGTAGTCCCCTACAATGAGCAGTTCTTC.

This clonotype came up a few times. This chain uses TRBV20-1 with TRBJ2-3, with D possibly TRBD2 on 5 matching bases. The CDR3 extends over 12 amino acids. Looked up from germline, CDR1 is DFQATT and CDR2 is SNEGSKA (reference sequence). V gave up 5 bases and J gave up 4 bases, with 10 bases separating them. CDR3: CSAGRLSDTQYF. CDR3 in DNA: TGCAGTGCTGGGAGACTGTCAGATACGCAGTATTTT.

V and J are TRBV15 and TRBJ1-2, with D possibly matching TRBD1 (6 bases). Trimming stripped 0 bases from V and 7 bases from J, with 15 bases between. The CDR3 covers 15 residues. The V gene's germline CDR1 is LNHNV and CDR2 YYDKDF (reference sequence). Here the CDR3 reads CATSRDRWGGLGYTF. CDR3 bases: TGTGCCACCAGCAGAGATAGGTGGGGGGGCCTTGGCTACACCTTC.

The genes are TRBV28 and TRBJ2-2; 8 bases line up with TRBD1. The CDR3 covers 18 residues. J was trimmed by 0 bases and V by 5 bases; bases with no gene match: 11. Germline CDR1 and CDR2: MDHEN and SYDVKM. CDR3 DNA: TGTGCCAGCAGTGCCAACCCAGGGACAGGATCGAACACCGGGGAGCTGTTTTTT. Translating it yields CASSANPGTGSNTGELFF.

CDR3 DNA sequence: TGCAGTGCTAGAGCCGGGAGGAAAACAGATACGCAGTATTTT. Amino acids: CSARAGRKTDTQYF. The V call is TRBV20-1, the J call TRBJ2-3; 7 positions match TRBD2. J lost 3 bases, V lost 1 base, and 4 bases had no gene match. This CDR3 has 14 amino acids. The germline gives CDR1 DFQATT, CDR2 SNEGSKA (reference sequence).

In this sample, this clonotype turned up a few times. The V and J genes are TRBV6-1 and TRBJ2-7; TRBD1 aligns across 10 bases. The V gene end was trimmed by 6 bases and the J gene end by 6 bases; junction bases not matched to a gene: 11. CDR3 size: 15 residues. Germline assignment: CDR1 MNHNS and CDR2 SASEGT. This CDR3 is CASRPTGTGVGEQYF. CDR3 nucleotide sequence: TGTGCCAGCAGACCCACCGGGACAGGGGTAGGCGAGCAGTACTTC.

This clonotype was recorded a few times. The chain couples TRBV15 to TRBJ2-7, with 8 bases matching TRBD1. The CDR3 consists of 15 residues. Germline V CDR1 and CDR2: LNHNV, YYDKDF (reference sequence). Trimming took 0 bases from V and 5 from J; bases not matched to a gene: 6. As DNA, the CDR3 is TGTGCCACCAGCAGAGATCCTAACAGGGGGAACGAGCAGTACTTC. This translates into CATSRDPNRGNEQYF.

J is TRBJ2-1 and V is TRBV20-1; either TRBD1 or TRBD2 may supply D (5 bases each). The CDR3 runs 14 residues. The germline V and J ends were trimmed by 7 bases and 2 bases, with 15 bases remaining between them. Per the germline V gene, CDR1 is DFQATT and CDR2 is SNEGSKA (reference sequence). CDR3 nucleotides: TGCAGTGTTCGATCCGGGGCCACCTACAATGAGCAGTTCTTC. The encoded protein is CSVRSGATYNEQFF.

This clonotype was detected only a few times. This chain uses TRBV4-1 with TRBJ2-2; D is uncertain. From germline, CDR1 is MGHRA and CDR2 YSYEKL. The CDR3 is made up of 15 amino acids. V was pared by 2 bases and J by 8 bases, with 15 bases between. The CDR3 reads CASSQNGPSAGELFF. The CDR3 DNA reads TGCGCCAGCAGCCAAAACGGGCCCAGCGCTGGGGAGCTGTTTTTT.

The chain couples TRBV20-1 to TRBJ2-1; a possible D gene is TRBD2 (6 bases). Germline CDR1 DFQATT, CDR2 SNEGSKA (reference sequence). V was shortened by 3 bases and J by 3 bases, with 12 bases between the two germline ends. The CDR3 is 14 residues long. CDR3 residues: CSARGGLVYNEQFF. CDR3 coding DNA: TGCAGTGCTAGGGGGGGACTGGTCTACAATGAGCAGTTCTTC.